The 2 T cell receptor beta chains below all came from one sample that was sequenced in a study of PD-L1 blockade in urothelial cancer. The time point here: peripheral blood 6 weeks after treatment start. Repertoires were generated with immunoSEQ multiplex PCR, while TCRdb's copy carries only in-frame clones and drops some. The repertoire consists of 35,000 to 40,000 clones, with approximately 86% occurring once and the leading ten covering roughly a quarter. Sequences were derived from PBMCs, sampled around atezolizumab (anti-PD-L1) treatment. These receptors all come from a man in his sixties with urothelial cancer.

The chain carries TRBV7-6 and TRBJ1-2; no clear D gene. Deletions cut 2 bases from V and 7 bases from J, with 14 bases between. The CDR3 is 14 residues long. Germline CDR1 is SGHVS and CDR2 is FNYEAQ. In nucleotides, the CDR3 is TGTGCCAGCAGCTTAACTGGGGTAGCGGGTGGCTACACCTTC. Its translation: CASSLTGVAGGYTF.

This clone was recorded a few times. Mismatch with germline at one junction end may stem from a read error. The J gene is TRBJ2-1, the V gene TRBV5-1; TRBD2 aligns across 14 bases. Germline CDR1 and CDR2: SGHRS and YFSETQ. The CDR3 contains 13 residues. This CDR3 is CASSSGLAGGRIF. As DNA, the CDR3 is TGCGCCAGCAGCTCCGGACTAGCGGGGGGCCGGATCTTC.